This T cell receptor beta chain was documented in a study of persistence of HIV-infected CD4 T cells (dated by TCRdb to 2019 to 2021). A note on the overall study: CMV- and HIV-1 Gag-responding CD4+ T cells were isolated from ART-treated individuals so that antigen-driven clonal expansion of HIV-1-infected cells could be examined. For the TCR cluster analysis across participants, roughly 8 participants were included for CMV and over five participants for Gag. The clonality of all cells in each sorted population was assessed by TCRbeta sequencing, whereas the clonality of infected cells was assessed by proviral sequencing. Peripheral blood samples of up to 180 mL were taken at multiple time points, with the exception of two participants who underwent leukapheresis at a single time point. Suppressive ART had been received by participants for a median of roughly eight years. Broader findings and caveats from the paper: Significantly lower TCRbeta richness was observed in CMV- and Gag-responding cells than in anti-CD3/anti-CD28-responding cells, and higher oligoclonality was observed in CMV-responding cells than in CD3/CD28-stimulated and Gag-responding cells. Enrichment of degenerate expanded CDR3beta sequences was found in antigen-responding cells, suggesting convergent selection of CD4+ responses to CMV and Gag. Bulk TCR analyses could not be limited to the rare CMV-responding cells that actually contained HIV-1 proviruses. TCR oligoclonality correlated with proviral oligoclonality within the same sorted populations. Few individuals were included in the study, and only a limited range of antigens was tested.

The label giving this sample's treatment or condition can be read as: suppressive antiretroviral therapy. Cells were stimulated with a pool of overlapping HIV-1 Gag 15-mer peptides at approximately 0.93 ug per peptide per mL. Memory populations depleted of antigen-responding cells were obtained by sorting nonresponding CD40L-negative CD69-negative CD45RO-high memory CD4+ T cells. HIV-1-infected adults in whom suppressive ART had been started during chronic infection were enrolled as participants. Participants had undetectable plasma HIV-1 RNA below 50 copies/mL for at least 4 years. To be included, participants needed a CD4+ T cell count above 400 cells/uL and a positive CMV serology. Before stimulation, PBMCs were isolated using density centrifugation and depleted of CD8+ T cells. For 15 to 20 hours, the CD8-depleted PBMCs were stimulated with anti-CD28/CD49d costimulation, a CD40-blocking antibody, and enfuvirtide to prevent new infections. Sorting was done on either a Beckman Coulter MoFlo Legacy or an XDP sorter, and propidium iodide was used to exclude dead cells. The QIAamp DNA Mini Kit was used for genomic DNA extraction from samples above one million cells, and the Quick-DNA Microprep Kit was used otherwise.

The immunoSEQ hsTCRB assay version 4 in survey mode was used to sequence TCRbeta repertoires from genomic DNA. For TCRbeta sequencing, genomic DNA was diluted to about 9.1 ng/uL, and up to roughly 1 ug was used per sample. The authors processed their data as follows. Analysis of the TCRbeta data was done in ImmunoSeq Analyzer 3.0, and diversity was computed on productive nucleotide rearrangements. Using the Immunarch R package, the improved Chao index served to estimate lower-bound TCR diversity and the Gini coefficient served to estimate clonality. When different nucleotide rearrangements encoded the same CDR3beta amino acid sequence, each rearrangement was treated as a distinct clonotype. Differential abundance analysis identified TCRbeta sequences significantly enriched in antigen-responding cells relative to anti-CD3/anti-CD28-activated cells. GLIPH2 clustered TCRs by predicted peptide-MHC specificity, both within individual participants and across merged participant data sets. Entries here come from immuneACCESS through TCRdb and include only in-frame sequences with V and J called. Some clones fail to appear in such tables; in the studies checked, an unresolved V gene covers under half of the shortfall, and the cause of the remainder is unknown. V, J and clone size are those of that table, while D and trimming were read from the DNA. For this sample there are some 58,000 clones; about four fifths appear just once. The top ten constitute 1.7% of the sample.

Details on this clone: What antigen it recognizes has not been identified. Within one base of it there is no much larger clone, and no base qualities were kept.

V was cut back by 5 bases and J by 3 bases, leaving a gap of 8 bases between them. The CDR3 covers 13 residues, taking in both the cysteine and the phenylalanine. The entry retains the CDR3 DNA only, 39 bases that are in frame from base 1. In the germline V gene, CDR1 corresponds to SGHRS and CDR2 to YFSETQ. The receptor chain draws on TRBV5-1 and TRBJ2-2; the D gene is not confidently resolved. The sequenced sample was CD4+ T cells sorted from PBMCs after roughly 17-hour stimulation, obtained from a patient who received antiretroviral therapy. The sample's cell subset or site label, in plain terms: CD40L-CD69- CD45RO-high memory CD4 T cells not responding to Gag peptides. This receptor was taken from an adult man with HIV who was CMV-seropositive. The CDR3 protein is CASRGQYTGELFF. The DNA is TGCGCCAGCAGAGGGCAGTACACCGGGGAGCTGTTTTTT.